This T cell receptor beta chain was obtained from a study of response to subunit inactivated influenza vaccine. CDR3 size: 12 residues. Trimming removed 3 bases at V and 9 bases at J, with 8 bases between. Germline CDR1 SGHTA, CDR2 FQGNSA. MiXCR, applied by TCRdb to the RT-PCR reads, yields one record per CDR3 protein. The table records 430,000 or so distinct CDR3 sequences, about 10% of them present only once. This clonotype occurred a few times. This specimen was PBMCs from blood, taken around seven weeks after vaccination. V gene TRBV7-2 combines with J gene TRBJ2-2; D unclear. The receptor was derived from a middle-aged man who received an inactivated influenza vaccine. In DNA form, the CDR3 reads TGTGCCAGCAGCTTCCCCTTCCGGGAGCTGTTTTTT. Its protein is CASSFPFRELFF.